This T cell receptor (beta chain) was found in a study of human T cells and chemical hapten exposure. Overall study context: In the sensitization step, 2% DPC was placed on 2 cm by 2 cm of upper inner arm skin.

The authors' processing: From approximately 21,000 to 630,000 TCRs were found per sample, with a median of approximately 100,000. TCRdb reprocessed the RACE reads with MiXCR, giving one entry per CDR3 protein. The V and J calls reflect TCRdb's pipeline rather than the authors' work. The sample lists about 90,000 distinct CDR3 sequences; 10% were seen once. This clonotype was recorded many times. The time point denotes: patch test 1, 2 weeks after DPC sensitization. Documented treatment: therapeutic diphenylcyclopropenone sensitization with weekly scalp DPC. The CDR3 length is 14 residues. V was clipped by 4 bases and J by 6 bases, with 15 bases between them. Looked up from germline, CDR1 is LGHDT and CDR2 is YNNKEL (reference sequence).

This sequence joins TRBV3-1 and TRBJ1-2; the D gene is possibly TRBD1 (5 bases). The specimen comprised whole blood, sampled in connection with sensitization to the hapten diphenylcyclopropenone (DPC). This clonotype was obtained from a man aged 35-49 years with alopecia areata. Some clones in this sample may be carry-over from other donors' samples. CDR3 residues: CASSRGEGWNGYTF. The CDR3 nucleotides are TGTGCCAGCAGCCGAGGAGAGGGGTGGAATGGCTACACCTTC.